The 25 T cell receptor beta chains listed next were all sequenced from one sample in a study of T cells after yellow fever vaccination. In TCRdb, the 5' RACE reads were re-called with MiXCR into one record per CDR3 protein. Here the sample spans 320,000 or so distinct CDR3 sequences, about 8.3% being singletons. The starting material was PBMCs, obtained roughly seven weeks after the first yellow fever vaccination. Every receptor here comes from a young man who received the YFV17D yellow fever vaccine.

The CDR3 coding sequence is TGCGCCAGCGGCGTTGGGACCACCGGGGAGCTGTTTTTT. Protein: CASGVGTTGELFF. V gene TRBV5-1 combines with J gene TRBJ2-2; D could derive from TRBD1 or TRBD2 (5 bases each). This CDR3 contains 13 residues. V was pared by 7 bases and J by 4 bases, with 11 bases between. The germline V gene encodes CDR1 SGHRS and CDR2 YFSETQ.

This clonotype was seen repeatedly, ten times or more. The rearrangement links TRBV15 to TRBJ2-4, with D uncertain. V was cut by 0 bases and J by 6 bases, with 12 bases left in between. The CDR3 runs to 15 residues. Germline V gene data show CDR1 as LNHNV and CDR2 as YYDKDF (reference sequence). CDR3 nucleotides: TGTGCCACCAGCAGAGACTATGCACAGTTAAACATTCAGTACTTC. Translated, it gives CATSRDYAQLNIQYF. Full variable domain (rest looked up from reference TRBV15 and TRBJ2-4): DAMVIQNPRYQVTQFGKPVTLSCSQTLNHNVMYWYQQKSSQAPKLLFHYYDKDFNNEADTPDNFQSRRPNTSFCFLDIRSPGLGDTAMYLCATSRDYAQLNIQYFGAGTRLSVL.

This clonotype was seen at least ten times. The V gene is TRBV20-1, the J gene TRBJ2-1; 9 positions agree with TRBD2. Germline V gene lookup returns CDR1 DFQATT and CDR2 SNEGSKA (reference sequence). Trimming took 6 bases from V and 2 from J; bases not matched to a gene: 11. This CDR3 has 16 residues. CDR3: CSAQGRRGGPYNEQFF. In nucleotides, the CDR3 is TGCAGTGCCCAAGGACGGCGGGGGGGTCCCTACAATGAGCAGTTCTTC.

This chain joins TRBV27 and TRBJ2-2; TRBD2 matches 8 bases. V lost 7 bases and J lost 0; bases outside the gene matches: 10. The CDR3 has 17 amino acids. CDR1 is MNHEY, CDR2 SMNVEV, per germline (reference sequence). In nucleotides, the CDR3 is TGTGCCAGCAAAGTACTAGCGGTGCAGTCGAACACCGGGGAGCTGTTTTTT. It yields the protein CASKVLAVQSNTGELFF.

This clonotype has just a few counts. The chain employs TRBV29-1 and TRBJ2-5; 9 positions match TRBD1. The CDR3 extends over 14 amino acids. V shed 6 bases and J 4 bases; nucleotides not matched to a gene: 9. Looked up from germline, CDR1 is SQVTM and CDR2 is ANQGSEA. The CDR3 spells CSVTGTGIGETQYF. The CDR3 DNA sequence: TGCAGCGTCACCGGGACAGGGATAGGAGAGACCCAGTACTTC.

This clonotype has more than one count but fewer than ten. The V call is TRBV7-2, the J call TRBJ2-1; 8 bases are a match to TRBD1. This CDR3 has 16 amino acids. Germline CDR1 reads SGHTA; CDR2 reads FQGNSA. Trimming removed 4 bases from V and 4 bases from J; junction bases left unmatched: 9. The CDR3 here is CASSWTGTGEYNEQFF. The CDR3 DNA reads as TGTGCCAGCAGCTGGACGGGGACAGGAGAGTACAATGAGCAGTTCTTC.

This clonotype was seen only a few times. In DNA, the CDR3 is TGCGCCAGCAGCACCGGCTATGGGGGTGAGCAGTACTTC. Translating gives CASSTGYGGEQYF. The V and J genes are TRBV5-1 and TRBJ2-7, with D perhaps matching TRBD1 or TRBD2 (5 bases each). Looked up from germline, CDR1 is SGHRS and CDR2 is YFSETQ. This CDR3 has 13 amino acids. V shed 4 bases and J shed 7 bases, with 15 bases lying between them.

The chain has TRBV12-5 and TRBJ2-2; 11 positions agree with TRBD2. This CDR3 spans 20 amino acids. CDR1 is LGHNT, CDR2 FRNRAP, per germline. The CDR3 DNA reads TGTGCCACCAGCCCGCATGGAGGGCTAGCGGGGGGCTCGAGCACCGGGGAGCTGTTTTTT. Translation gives CATSPHGGLAGGSSTGELFF.

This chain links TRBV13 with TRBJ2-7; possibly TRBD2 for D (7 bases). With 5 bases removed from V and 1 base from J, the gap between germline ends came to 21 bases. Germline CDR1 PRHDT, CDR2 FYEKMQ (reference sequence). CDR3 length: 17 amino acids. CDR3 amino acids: CASSPAGAAPQSYEQYF. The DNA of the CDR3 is TGTGCCAGCAGCCCCGCGGGGGCCGCCCCCCAATCCTACGAGCAGTACTTC.

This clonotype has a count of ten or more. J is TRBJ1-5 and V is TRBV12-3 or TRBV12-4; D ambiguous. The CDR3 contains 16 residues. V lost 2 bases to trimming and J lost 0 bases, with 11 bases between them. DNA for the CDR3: TGTGCCAGCAGTTTATGGTACAGACATAGCAATCAGCCCCAGCATTTT. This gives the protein CASSLWYRHSNQPQHF.

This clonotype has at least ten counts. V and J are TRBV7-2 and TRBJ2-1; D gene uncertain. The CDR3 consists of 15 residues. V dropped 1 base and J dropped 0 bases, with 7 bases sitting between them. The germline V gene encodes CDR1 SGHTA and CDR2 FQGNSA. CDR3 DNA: TGTGCCAGCAGCTTAGACTCCAGCTCCTACAATGAGCAGTTCTTC. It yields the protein CASSLDSSSYNEQFF.

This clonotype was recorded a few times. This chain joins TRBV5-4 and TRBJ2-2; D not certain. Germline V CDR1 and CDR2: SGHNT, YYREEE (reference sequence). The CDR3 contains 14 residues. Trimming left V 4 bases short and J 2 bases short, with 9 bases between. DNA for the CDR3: TGTGCCAGCAGCACTGGATTCAACACCGGGGAGCTGTTTTTT. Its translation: CASSTGFNTGELFF.

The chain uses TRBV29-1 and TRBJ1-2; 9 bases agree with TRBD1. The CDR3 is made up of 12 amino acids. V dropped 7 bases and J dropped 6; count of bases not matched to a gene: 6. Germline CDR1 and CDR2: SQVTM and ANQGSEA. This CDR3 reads CSAETGGDGYTF. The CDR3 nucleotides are TGCAGCGCTGAGACAGGGGGGGATGGCTACACCTTC. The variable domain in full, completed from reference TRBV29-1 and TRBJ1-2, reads SAVISQKPSRDICQRGTSLTIQCQVDSQVTMMFWYRQQPGQSLTLIATANQGSEATYESGFVIDKFPISRPNLTFSTLTVSNMSPEDSSIYLCSAETGGDGYTFGSGTRLTVV.

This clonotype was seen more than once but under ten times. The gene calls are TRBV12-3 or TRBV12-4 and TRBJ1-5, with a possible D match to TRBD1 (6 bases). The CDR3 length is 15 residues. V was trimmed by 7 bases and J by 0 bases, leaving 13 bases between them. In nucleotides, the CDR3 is TGTGCCAGCACAAAGGGACACCTTAGCAATCAGCCCCAGCATTTT. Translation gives CASTKGHLSNQPQHF.

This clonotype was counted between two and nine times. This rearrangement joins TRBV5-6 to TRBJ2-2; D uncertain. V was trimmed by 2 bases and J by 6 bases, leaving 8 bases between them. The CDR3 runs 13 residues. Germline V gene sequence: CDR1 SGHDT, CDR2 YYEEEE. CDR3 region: CASSLTGSGELFF. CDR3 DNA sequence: TGTGCCAGCAGCTTAACGGGTTCCGGGGAGCTGTTTTTT. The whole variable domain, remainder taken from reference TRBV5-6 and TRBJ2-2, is DAGVTQSPTHLIKTRGQQVTLRCSPKSGHDTVSWYQQALGQGPQFIFQYYEEEERQRGNFPDRFSGHQFPNYSSELNVNALLLGDSALYLCASSLTGSGELFFGEGSRLTVL.

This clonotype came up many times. Here the CDR3 DNA reads TGTGCCAGCAGCTTATCCCAGAGATACGAGCAGTACTTC. Amino acids: CASSLSQRYEQYF. This chain uses TRBV7-2 with TRBJ2-7; D unclear. Trimming cost V 2 bases and J 4 bases, with 9 bases left between them. Germline values: CDR1 SGHTA, CDR2 FQGNSA. This CDR3 is 13 amino acids long.

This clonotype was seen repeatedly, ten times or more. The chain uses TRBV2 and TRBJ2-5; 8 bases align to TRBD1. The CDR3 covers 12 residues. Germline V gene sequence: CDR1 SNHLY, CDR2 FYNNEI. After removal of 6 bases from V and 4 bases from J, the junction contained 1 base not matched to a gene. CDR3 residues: CASRQGGETQYF. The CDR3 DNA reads TGTGCCAGCAGACAGGGGGGAGAGACCCAGTACTTC.

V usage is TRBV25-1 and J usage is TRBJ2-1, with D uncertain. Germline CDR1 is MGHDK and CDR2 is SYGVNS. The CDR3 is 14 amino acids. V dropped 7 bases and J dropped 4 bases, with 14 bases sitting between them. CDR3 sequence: CASTARPEYNEQFF. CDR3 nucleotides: TGTGCCAGCACTGCGCGGCCCGAGTACAATGAGCAGTTCTTC. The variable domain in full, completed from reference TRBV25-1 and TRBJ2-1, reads EADIYQTPRYLVIGTGKKITLECSQTMGHDKMYWYQQDPGMELHLIHYSYGVNSTEKGDLSSESTVSRIRTEHFPLTLESARPSHTSQYLCASTARPEYNEQFFGPGTRLTVL.

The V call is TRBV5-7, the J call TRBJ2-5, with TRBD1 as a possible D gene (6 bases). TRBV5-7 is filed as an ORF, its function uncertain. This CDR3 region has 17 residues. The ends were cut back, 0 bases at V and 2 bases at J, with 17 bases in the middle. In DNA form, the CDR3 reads TGTGCCAGCAGCTTGGAGGTCCCCTGGACAGCTCAAGAGACCCAGTACTTC. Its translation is CASSLEVPWTAQETQYF.

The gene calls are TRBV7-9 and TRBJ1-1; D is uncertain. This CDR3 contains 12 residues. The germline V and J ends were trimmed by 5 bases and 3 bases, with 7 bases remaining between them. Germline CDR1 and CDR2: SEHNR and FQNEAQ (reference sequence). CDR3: CASSPWDTEAFF. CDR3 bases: TGTGCCAGCAGCCCCTGGGACACTGAAGCTTTCTTT. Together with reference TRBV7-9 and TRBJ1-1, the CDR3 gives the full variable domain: DTGVSQNPRHKITKRGQNVTFRCDPISEHNRLYWYRQTLGQGPEFLTYFQNEAQLEKSRLLSDRFSAERPKGSFSTLEIQRTEQGDSAMYLCASSPWDTEAFFGQGTRLTVV.

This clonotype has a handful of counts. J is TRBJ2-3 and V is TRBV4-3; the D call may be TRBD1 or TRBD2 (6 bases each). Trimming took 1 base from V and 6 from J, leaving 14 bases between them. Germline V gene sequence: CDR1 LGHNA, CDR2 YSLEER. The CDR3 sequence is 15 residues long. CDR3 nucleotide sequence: TGCGCCAGCAGCCAAGTTAGGGGGGTGGGGGATACGCAGTATTTT. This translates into CASSQVRGVGDTQYF.

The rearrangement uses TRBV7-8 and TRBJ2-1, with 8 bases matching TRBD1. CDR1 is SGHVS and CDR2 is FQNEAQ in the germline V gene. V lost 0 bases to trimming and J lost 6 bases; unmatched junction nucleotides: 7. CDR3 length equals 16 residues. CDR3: CASSLAYRGAGNEQFF. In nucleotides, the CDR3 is TGTGCCAGCAGCTTAGCGTACAGGGGGGCGGGCAATGAGCAGTTCTTC.

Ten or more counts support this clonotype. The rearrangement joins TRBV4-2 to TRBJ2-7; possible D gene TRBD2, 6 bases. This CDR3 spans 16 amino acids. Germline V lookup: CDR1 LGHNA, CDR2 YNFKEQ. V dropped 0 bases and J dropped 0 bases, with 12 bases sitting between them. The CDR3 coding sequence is TGTGCCAGCAGCCAAGAGGGGGGACTTTTCTCCTACGAGCAGTACTTC. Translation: CASSQEGGLFSYEQYF.

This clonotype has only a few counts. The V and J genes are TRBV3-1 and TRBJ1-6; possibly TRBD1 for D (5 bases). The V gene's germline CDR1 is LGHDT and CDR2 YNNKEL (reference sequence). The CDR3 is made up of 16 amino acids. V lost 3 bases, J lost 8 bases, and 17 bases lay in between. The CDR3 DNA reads TGTGCCAGCAGCCACCCCCCGACAGAATATGATTCACCCCTCCACTTT. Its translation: CASSHPPTEYDSPLHF.

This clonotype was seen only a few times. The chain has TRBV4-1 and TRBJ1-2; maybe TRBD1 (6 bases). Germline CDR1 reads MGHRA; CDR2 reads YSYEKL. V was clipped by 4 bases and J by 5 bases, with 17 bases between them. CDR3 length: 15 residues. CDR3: CASSRGGGEGYGYTF. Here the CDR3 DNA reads TGCGCCAGCAGCCGCGGTGGGGGCGAGGGGTATGGCTACACCTTC.